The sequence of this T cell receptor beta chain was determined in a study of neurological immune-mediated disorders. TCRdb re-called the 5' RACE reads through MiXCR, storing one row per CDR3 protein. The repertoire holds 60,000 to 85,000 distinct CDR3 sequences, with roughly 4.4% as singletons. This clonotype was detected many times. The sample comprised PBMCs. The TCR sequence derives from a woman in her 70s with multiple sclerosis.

CDR3 amino acids: CASTVGPVNQPQHF. As DNA, the CDR3 is TGTGCCAGCACCGTCGGGCCTGTCAATCAGCCCCAGCATTTT. This chain connects TRBV2 to TRBJ1-5; D remains ambiguous. Germline CDR1 is SNHLY and CDR2 is FYNNEI. V was pared by 7 bases and J by 3 bases, with 13 bases between. The CDR3 has 14 residues.